This is a list of T cell receptor beta chains from one sample in a study of T cell repertoires in cytomegalovirus infection. TCRdb independently ran MiXCR on the reads; one entry per CDR3 protein. The repertoire has about 260,000 distinct CDR3 sequences, 8% to 9.5% of them found once; the top ten carry approximately 15%. The sample was PBMCs. These receptors came from a human donor in good health (CMV status not recorded). Some clones in this sample may be carry-over from other donors' samples. Both conserved end residues are part of each CDR3. D genes are given only for firm matches. The size entry is marked missing in some rows and otherwise reads once, few, many or a size class.

j_call | d_call | v_call | clone_size | cdr3_nt | cdr3_aa
TRBJ2-5 | . | TRBV11-2 | many | TGTGCCAGCAGCTTTGGGGAAAGGCCAGTACAAGAGACCCAGTACTTC | CASSFGERPVQETQYF
TRBJ1-1 | . | TRBV6-8 | many | TGTGCCAGCAGTTACTCGAGTGGGGGCAGTAGGCCTGAAGCTTTCTTT | CASSYSSGGSRPEAFF
TRBJ2-2 | TRBD1 | TRBV28 | many | TGTGCCAGCAGTTTATATGGACAGGGAAGGACCGGGGAGCTGTTTTTT | CASSLYGQGRTGELFF
TRBJ1-2 | . | TRBV28 | . | TGTGCCTCCAACTCGGTGGGGGGGGCGGGCTATGGCTACACCTTC | CASNSVGGAGYGYTF
TRBJ2-1 | . | TRBV11-3 | many | TGTGCCAGCAGCTTAGATCCGGGTTACCAAAATGAGCAGTTCTTC | CASSLDPGYQNEQFF
TRBJ2-3 | TRBD2 | TRBV5-6 | many | TGTGCCAGCAGGCCGAGAGCGGGAGGGCCAAATACGCAGTATTTT | CASRPRAGGPNTQYF
TRBJ2-5 | TRBD2 | TRBV7-2 | many | TGTGCCAGCAGCCTAGCGGGGAGAAAAGAGACCCAGTACTTC | CASSLAGRKETQYF
TRBJ2-1 | . | TRBV24-1 | . | TGTGCCACCAGTGATTTGAAAGGAAATGAGCAGTTCTTC | CATSDLKGNEQFF
TRBJ2-4 | . | TRBV7-2 | many | TGTGCCAGCAGCTTAGGGGTAGGGGTAGCCAAAAACATTCAGTACTTC | CASSLGVGVAKNIQYF
TRBJ1-1 | . | TRBV3-1 | . | TGTGCCAGCAGCCGAGGGGCCAGGATCGGAGCTTTCTTT | CASSRGARIGAFF
TRBJ1-3 | TRBD1 | TRBV7-2 | many | TGTGCCAGCAGCTCCGGGAACCCAACAGGGGCCGCTGGAAACACCATATATTTT | CASSSGNPTGAAGNTIYF
TRBJ1-2 | TRBD1 | TRBV4-2 | many | TGTGCCAGCAGCCCCGAGGGGCAGGGGGACTATGGCTACACCTTC | CASSPEGQGDYGYTF
TRBJ2-5 | . | TRBV7-9 | many | TGTGCCAGCACTGGGGGGCCTCAAGAGACCCAGTACTTC | CASTGGPQETQYF
TRBJ1-2 | . | TRBV11-3 | many | TGTGCCAGCAGCTTAGCCGGGGCAGGCCTTGGCTACACCTTC | CASSLAGAGLGYTF
TRBJ2-5 | . | TRBV7-9 | many | TGTGCCAGCACCCCGGGGGCAGAGACCCAGTACTTC | CASTPGAETQYF
TRBJ1-5 | . | TRBV28 | few | TGTGCCAGCAGTCGGCCCGATAGCAATCAGCCCCAGCATTTT | CASSRPDSNQPQHF
TRBJ2-7 | . | TRBV7-8 | many | TGTGCCAGCAGCTTGGGGTTTCCCGACTACGAGCAGTACTTC | CASSLGFPDYEQYF
TRBJ2-5 | . | TRBV6-2/TRBV6-3 | once | TGTGCCAGCACTACCGGGACACAAGTCGTAGAGACCCAGTACTTC | CASTTGTQVVETQYF
TRBJ1-5 | TRBD1 | TRBV5-6 | . | TGTGCCAGCAGCAAGGGACAGGTGGAGCAGCCCCAGCATTTT | CASSKGQVEQPQHF
TRBJ2-4 | . | TRBV7-2 | many | TGTGCCAGCAGCGGCCTAGCCAAAAACATTCAGTACTTC | CASSGLAKNIQYF
TRBJ2-3 | . | TRBV30 | . | TGTGCCTGGAGTTACGGGGACCGGCCTAGGGATACGCAGTATTTT | CAWSYGDRPRDTQYF
TRBJ2-7 | . | TRBV10-3 | . | TGTGCCATCAGTGAGTCGGTCGGGGCCTCCCCCTCCTACGAGCAGTACTTC | CAISESVGASPSYEQYF
TRBJ1-1 | . | TRBV29-1 | . | TGCAGCGCAACCCGGGGGGGCAGGGGCACTGAAGCTTTCTTT | CSATRGGRGTEAFF
TRBJ2-5 | . | TRBV5-5 | many | TGTGCCAGCAGCTTCCTCAGGGGGGGTCTGGAGACCCAGTACTTC | CASSFLRGGLETQYF
TRBJ2-1 | . | TRBV6-2/TRBV6-3 | . | TGTGCCAGCAGAAGCGGAGGGTCCGCCTACAATGAGCAGTTCTTC | CASRSGGSAYNEQFF
TRBJ2-1 | TRBD1 | TRBV24-1 | . | TGTGCCACCAGTGATCCTACCGGGACAGGGTTTTACAATGAGCAGTTCTTC | CATSDPTGTGFYNEQFF
TRBJ1-4 | . | TRBV7-2 | many | TGTGCCAGCAGCTATCGGACGGCTGAAAAACTGTTTTTT | CASSYRTAEKLFF
TRBJ1-6 | . | TRBV30 | . | TGTGCCTGGAGTGGGAAAGGGACTTCACCCCTCCACTTT | CAWSGKGTSPLHF
TRBJ2-3 | . | TRBV7-4 | many | TGTGCCAGCAGCCCTTGGGACACAGATACGCAGTATTTT | CASSPWDTDTQYF
TRBJ1-2 | . | TRBV7-2 | many | TGTGCCAGCAGCTTAGCAGTGCCCGGGGGCTACACCTTC | CASSLAVPGGYTF
TRBJ2-7 | . | TRBV7-2 | many | TGTGCCAGCAGCTCCGTGGGCGCGCAGAGTCCCTACGAGCAGTACTTC | CASSSVGAQSPYEQYF
TRBJ2-3 | . | TRBV20-1 | . | TGCAGTAGCATAAGCGGAAGCACAGATACGCAGTATTTT | CSSISGSTDTQYF
TRBJ2-7 | . | TRBV28 | many | TGTGCCAGCAGTTTGTCCCCCACCTACGAGCAGTACTTC | CASSLSPTYEQYF
TRBJ2-7 | TRBD1 | TRBV7-2 | many | TGTGCCAGCAGGTCAAGACAGGGGAGTAACGAGCAGTACTTC | CASRSRQGSNEQYF
TRBJ2-7 | TRBD1 | TRBV20-1 | few | TGCAGTGCTAGAGATGTGAGACAGGGTCTCTACGAGCAGTACTTC | CSARDVRQGLYEQYF
TRBJ1-5 | . | TRBV7-2 | many | TGTGCCAGCAGCTTAGAGGGGGGGCCAGCTCAGCCCCAGCATTTT | CASSLEGGPAQPQHF
TRBJ1-5 | TRBD1 | TRBV12-5 | many | TGTGCTAGTGGTTTGGATAGGGACAGCCTGAGGTCATATAGCAATCAGCCCCAGCATTTT | CASGLDRDSLRSYSNQPQHF
TRBJ1-2 | . | TRBV7-2 | many | TGTGCCAGCAGCTTAGTTTCTGGCTACACCTTC | CASSLVSGYTF
TRBJ1-1 | . | TRBV5-4 | . | TGTGCCAGCAGCTTTTCATATAACACTGAAGCTTTCTTT | CASSFSYNTEAFF
TRBJ1-6 | . | TRBV4-3 | few | TGCGCCAGCAGCCAAGAGGGATTGAATGGGAATTCACCCCTCCACTTT | CASSQEGLNGNSPLHF
TRBJ2-5 | TRBD2 | TRBV14 | many | TGTGCCAGCAGCCAAGGTGGGACTAGGACCGCTCGAGGAGAGACCCAGTACTTC | CASSQGGTRTARGETQYF
TRBJ1-1 | . | TRBV27 | . | TGTGCCAGCAGCTCCCGCCGGAGGGCGGAAGCTTTCTTT | CASSSRRRAEAFF
TRBJ2-2 | . | TRBV7-8 | many | TGTGCCAGCAGCTTAGGATCCCAGACCGGGGAGCTGTTTTTT | CASSLGSQTGELFF
TRBJ2-4 | . | TRBV20-1 | few | TGCAGTGCCGCCAAAAACATTCAGTACTTC | CSAAKNIQYF
TRBJ1-2 | . | TRBV28 | many | TGTGCCAGCAGTTTATGGAGTCGGGATGGCTACACCTTC | CASSLWSRDGYTF
TRBJ1-5 | . | TRBV7-2 | many | TGTGCCAGCAGCTTAGACAGCTCTTATCAGCCCCAGCATTTT | CASSLDSSYQPQHF
TRBJ1-1 | . | TRBV12-3/TRBV12-4 | . | TGTGCCAGCAGTCTGACTGAACTGAACACTGAAGCTTTCTTT | CASSLTELNTEAFF
TRBJ1-1 | . | TRBV7-8 | many | TGTGCCAGCAGCTCAAAGCGCGGGGCCAACGGCACTGAAGCTTTCTTT | CASSSKRGANGTEAFF
TRBJ1-1 | . | TRBV6-6 | many | TGTGCCAGCATCAACGGGCAGACTGGGAACACTGAAGCTTTCTTT | CASINGQTGNTEAFF
TRBJ1-5 | . | TRBV28 | few | TGTGCCAGCACATCCGGGGGACCCAATCAGCCCCAGCATTTT | CASTSGGPNQPQHF
TRBJ2-7 | . | TRBV3-1 | . | TGTGCCAGCAGCCTCGACAGTATCGAGCAGTACTTC | CASSLDSIEQYF
TRBJ2-1 | . | TRBV7-9 | few | TGTGCCAGCAGCTCCACCAGAGGAGGACGCGATGAGCAGTTCTTC | CASSSTRGGRDEQFF